Sequencing of this TCR beta chain was carried out in a study of T-cell reconstitution after alpha-beta-depleted transplantation in children. This clonotype appeared a few times. Its target is not known. J gave up 9 bases and V 5 bases, and 10 bases lay outside the gene matches. The CDR3 is made up of 14 amino acids. The library targeted TCRbeta and was prepared with unique molecular identifiers. MiXCR, run by TCRdb on the PCR reads, gives a single entry per CDR3 protein. The profile covers hundreds of thousands of distinct CDR3 sequences, with around 13% appearing a single time and 0.79% taken by the ten largest. Whole-study results and caveats: Diversity of TCRbeta at day 60 was high in some patients, arising from surviving recipient T cells and thymic progenitors. Expanded graft clones, several hundred of them, were reportedly the source of alpha-beta T cells about two months after transplant.

The sample consisted of PBMCs, taken before TCRalphabeta/CD19-depleted stem cell transplant. The chain carries TRBV12-3 or TRBV12-4 and TRBJ2-1; 7 bases align to TRBD2. The receptor's source is a girl aged 2 to 10 with congenital amegakaryocytic thrombocytopenia, due to receive a stem cell transplant. Here the CDR3 reads CASSSQREYGEQFF. In DNA, the CDR3 is TGTGCCAGCAGTAGTCAGCGGGAATACGGTGAGCAGTTCTTC.